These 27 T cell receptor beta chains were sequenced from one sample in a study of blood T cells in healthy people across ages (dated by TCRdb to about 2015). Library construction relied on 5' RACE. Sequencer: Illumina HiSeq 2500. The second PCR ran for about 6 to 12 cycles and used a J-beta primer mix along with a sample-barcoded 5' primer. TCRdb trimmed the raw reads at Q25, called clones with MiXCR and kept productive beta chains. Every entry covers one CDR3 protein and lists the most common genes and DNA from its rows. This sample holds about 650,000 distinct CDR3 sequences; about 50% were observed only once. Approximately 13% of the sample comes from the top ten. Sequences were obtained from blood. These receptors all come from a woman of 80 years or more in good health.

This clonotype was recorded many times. The CDR3 here is CASSVGNYNEQFF. The CDR3 nucleotides read TGTGCCAGCAGCGTCGGGAACTACAATGAGCAGTTCTTC. V and J are TRBV11-2 and TRBJ2-1; maybe TRBD2 (5 bases). V lost 5 bases, J lost 3 bases, and 8 bases lay in between. Germline V gene sequence: CDR1 SGHAT, CDR2 FQNNGV. The CDR3 is 13 amino acids.

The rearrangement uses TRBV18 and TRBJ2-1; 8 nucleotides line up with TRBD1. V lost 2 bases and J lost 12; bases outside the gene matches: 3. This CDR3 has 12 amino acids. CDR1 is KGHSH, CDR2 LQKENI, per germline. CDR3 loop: CASSPGQGMQFF. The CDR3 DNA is TGTGCCAGCTCACCAGGACAGGGTATGCAGTTCTTC. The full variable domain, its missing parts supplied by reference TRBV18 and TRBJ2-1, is NAGVMQNPRHLVRRRGQEARLRCSPMKGHSHVYWYRQLPEEGLKFMVYLQKENIIDESGMPKERFSAEFPKEGPSILRIQQVVRGDSAAYFCASSPGQGMQFFGPGTRLTVL.

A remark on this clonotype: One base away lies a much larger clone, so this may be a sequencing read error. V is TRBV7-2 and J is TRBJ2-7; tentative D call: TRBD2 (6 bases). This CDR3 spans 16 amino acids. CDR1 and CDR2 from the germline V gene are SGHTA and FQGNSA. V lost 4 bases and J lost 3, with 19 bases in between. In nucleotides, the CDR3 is TGTGCCAGCAGCTCTGGGGCTGCTCGGGGGTTCTACGAGCAGTACTTC. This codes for CASSSGAARGFYEQYF.

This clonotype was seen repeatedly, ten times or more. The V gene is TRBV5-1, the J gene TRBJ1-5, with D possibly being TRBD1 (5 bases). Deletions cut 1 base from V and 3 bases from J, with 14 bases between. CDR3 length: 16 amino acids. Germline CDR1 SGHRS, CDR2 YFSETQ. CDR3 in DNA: TGCGCCAGCAGCTTGCAACCCCTGACAGACAATCAGCCCCAGCATTTT. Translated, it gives CASSLQPLTDNQPQHF.

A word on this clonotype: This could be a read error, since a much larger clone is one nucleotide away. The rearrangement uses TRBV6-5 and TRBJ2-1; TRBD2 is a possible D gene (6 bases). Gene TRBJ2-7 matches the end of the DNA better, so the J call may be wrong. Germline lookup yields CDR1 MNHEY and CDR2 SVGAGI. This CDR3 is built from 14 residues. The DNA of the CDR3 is TGTGCCAGCGGGGGGTCCTACAGCTACAATGAGCAGTACTTC. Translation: CASGGSYSYNEQYF.

CDR3 in DNA: TGTGCCAGTAGTATCGGGGGTTCAATCTCTGGGGCCAACGTCCTGACTTTC. It encodes CASSIGGSISGANVLTF. The chain uses TRBV19 and TRBJ2-6, with D perhaps matching TRBD2 (6 bases). Deletions cut 3 bases from V and 0 bases from J, with 12 bases between. The CDR3 covers 17 residues. CDR1 is LNHDA, CDR2 SQIVND, per germline (reference sequence).

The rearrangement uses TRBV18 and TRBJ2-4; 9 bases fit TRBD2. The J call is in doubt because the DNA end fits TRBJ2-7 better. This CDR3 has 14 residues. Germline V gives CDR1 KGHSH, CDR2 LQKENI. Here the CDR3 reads CASSSAGLAHEQYF. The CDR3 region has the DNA TGTGCCAGCTCATCAGCAGGACTAGCGCACGAGCAGTACTTC.

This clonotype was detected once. CDR3 in DNA: TGTGCCAGCAGTTGGGATGGCGGGGGACCCTACAATGAGCAGTTCTTC. Translating gives CASSWDGGGPYNEQFF. The rearrangement links TRBV12-3 or TRBV12-4 to TRBJ2-1; the match to TRBD2 covers 7 bases. J lost 2 bases, V lost 4 bases, and 8 bases had no gene match. The length of the CDR3 is 16 residues.

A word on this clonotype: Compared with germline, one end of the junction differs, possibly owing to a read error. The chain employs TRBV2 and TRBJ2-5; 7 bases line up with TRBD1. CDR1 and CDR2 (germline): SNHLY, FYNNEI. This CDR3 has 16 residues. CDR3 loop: CASREARDRDQETQYF. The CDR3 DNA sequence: TGTGCCAGCAGGGAAGCCCGCGACAGGGACCAAGAGACCCAGTACTTC.

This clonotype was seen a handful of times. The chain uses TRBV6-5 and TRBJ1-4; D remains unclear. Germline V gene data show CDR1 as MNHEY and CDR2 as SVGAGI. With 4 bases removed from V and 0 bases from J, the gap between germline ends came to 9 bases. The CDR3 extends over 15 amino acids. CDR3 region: CASSFDHATNEKLFF. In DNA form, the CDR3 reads TGTGCCAGCAGTTTTGACCATGCAACTAATGAAAAACTGTTTTTT.

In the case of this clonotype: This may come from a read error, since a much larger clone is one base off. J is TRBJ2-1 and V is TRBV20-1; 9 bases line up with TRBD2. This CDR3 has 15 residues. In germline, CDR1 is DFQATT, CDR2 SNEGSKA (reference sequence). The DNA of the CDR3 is TGCAGTGCGAGCGGGTTGGCGGGAGGGCTTAATGGGCAGTTCTTC. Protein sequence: CSASGLAGGLNGQFF.

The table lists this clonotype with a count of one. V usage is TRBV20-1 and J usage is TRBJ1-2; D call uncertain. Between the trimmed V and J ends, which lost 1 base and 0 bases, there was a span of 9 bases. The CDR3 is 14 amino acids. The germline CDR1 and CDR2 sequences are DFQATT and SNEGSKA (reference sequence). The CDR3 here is CSARGHLTNYGYTF. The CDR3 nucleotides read TGCAGTGCTAGAGGGCATCTGACTAACTATGGCTACACCTTC.

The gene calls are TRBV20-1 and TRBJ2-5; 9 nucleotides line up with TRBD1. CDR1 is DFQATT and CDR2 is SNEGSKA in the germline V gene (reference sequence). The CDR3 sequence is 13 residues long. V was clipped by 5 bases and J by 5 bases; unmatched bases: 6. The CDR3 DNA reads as TGCAGTGCTCCGGCGACAGGGGGGGAGACCCAGTACTTC. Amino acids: CSAPATGGETQYF.

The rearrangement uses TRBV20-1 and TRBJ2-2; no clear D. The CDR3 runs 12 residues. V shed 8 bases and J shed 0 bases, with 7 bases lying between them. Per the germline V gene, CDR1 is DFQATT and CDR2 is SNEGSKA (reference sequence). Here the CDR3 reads CSSDPNTGELFF. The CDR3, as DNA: TGCAGTTCGGACCCGAACACCGGGGAGCTGTTTTTT.

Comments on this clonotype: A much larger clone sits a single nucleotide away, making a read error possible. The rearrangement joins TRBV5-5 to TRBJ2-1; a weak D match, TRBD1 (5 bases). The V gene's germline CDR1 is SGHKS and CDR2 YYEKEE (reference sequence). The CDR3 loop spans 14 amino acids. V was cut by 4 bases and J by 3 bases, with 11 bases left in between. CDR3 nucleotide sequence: TGTGCCAGCAGCCTCGACAGCAACTACAATGAGCAGTTCTTC. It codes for CASSLDSNYNEQFF.

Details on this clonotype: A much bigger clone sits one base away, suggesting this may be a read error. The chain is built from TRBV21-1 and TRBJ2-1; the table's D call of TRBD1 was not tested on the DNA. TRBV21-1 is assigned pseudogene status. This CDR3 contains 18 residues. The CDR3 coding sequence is TGTGCCAGCACCAGAGCTCAGGGACGTTGGTACTTGAACAATGAGCAGTTCTTC. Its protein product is CASTRAQGRWYLNNEQFF.

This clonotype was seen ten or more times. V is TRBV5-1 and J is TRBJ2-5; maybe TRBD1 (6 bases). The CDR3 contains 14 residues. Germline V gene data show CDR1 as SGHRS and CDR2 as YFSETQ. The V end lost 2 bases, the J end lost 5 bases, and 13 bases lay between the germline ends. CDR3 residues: CASSLYPDSETQYF. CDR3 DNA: TGCGCCAGCAGCTTATACCCGGACAGCGAGACCCAGTACTTC.

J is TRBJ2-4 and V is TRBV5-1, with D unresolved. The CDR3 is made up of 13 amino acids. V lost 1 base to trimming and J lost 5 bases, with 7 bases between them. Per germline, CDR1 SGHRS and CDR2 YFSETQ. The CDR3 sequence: CASSLRAENIQYF. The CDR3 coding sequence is TGCGCCAGCAGCTTGAGGGCGGAAAACATTCAGTACTTC.

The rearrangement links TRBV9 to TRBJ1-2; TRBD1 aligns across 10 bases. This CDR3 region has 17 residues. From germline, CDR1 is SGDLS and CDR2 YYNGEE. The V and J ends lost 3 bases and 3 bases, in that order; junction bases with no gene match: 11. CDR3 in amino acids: CASSATGGGKYHYGYTF. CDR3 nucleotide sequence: TGTGCCAGCAGCGCGACAGGGGGCGGCAAATATCACTATGGCTACACCTTC.

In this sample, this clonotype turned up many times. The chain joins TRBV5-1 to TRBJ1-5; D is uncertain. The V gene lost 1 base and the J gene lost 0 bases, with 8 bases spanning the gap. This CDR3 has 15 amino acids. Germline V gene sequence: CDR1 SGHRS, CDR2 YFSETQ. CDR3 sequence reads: CASSLSAGSNQPQHF. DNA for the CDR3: TGCGCCAGCAGCTTGTCTGCAGGTAGCAATCAGCCCCAGCATTTT.

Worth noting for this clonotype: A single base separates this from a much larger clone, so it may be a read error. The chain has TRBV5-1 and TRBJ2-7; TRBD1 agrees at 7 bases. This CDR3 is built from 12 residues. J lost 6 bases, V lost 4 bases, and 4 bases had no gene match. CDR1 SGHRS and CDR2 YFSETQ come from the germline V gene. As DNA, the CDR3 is TGCGCCAGCAGCCAGGGGGTCTGCGAGCAGTACTTC. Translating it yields CASSQGVCEQYF.

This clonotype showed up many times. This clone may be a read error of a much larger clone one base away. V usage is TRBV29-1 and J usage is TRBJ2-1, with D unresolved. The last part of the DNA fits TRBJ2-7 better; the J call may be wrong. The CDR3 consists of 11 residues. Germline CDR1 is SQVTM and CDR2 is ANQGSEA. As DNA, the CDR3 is TGCAGCGTTGAAGATCCCAATGAGCAGTACTTC. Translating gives CSVEDPNEQYF.

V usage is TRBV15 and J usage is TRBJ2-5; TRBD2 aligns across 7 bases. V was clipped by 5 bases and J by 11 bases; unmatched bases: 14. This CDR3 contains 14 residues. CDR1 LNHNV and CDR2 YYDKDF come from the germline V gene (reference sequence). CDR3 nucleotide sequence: TGTGCCACCAGCCCGGGGAGGGCCCACTTGGAGCAGTACTTC. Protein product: CATSPGRAHLEQYF.

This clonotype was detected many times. The CDR3 DNA is TGTGCCAGCAAAAAGGCGGAGATAAGCACAGATACGCAGTATTTT. Translated: CASKKAEISTDTQYF. This chain uses TRBV2 with TRBJ2-3; D is ambiguous. The V end lost 7 bases, the J end lost 0 bases, and 14 bases lay between the germline ends. This CDR3 has 15 residues. Germline loops: CDR1 SNHLY, CDR2 FYNNEI.

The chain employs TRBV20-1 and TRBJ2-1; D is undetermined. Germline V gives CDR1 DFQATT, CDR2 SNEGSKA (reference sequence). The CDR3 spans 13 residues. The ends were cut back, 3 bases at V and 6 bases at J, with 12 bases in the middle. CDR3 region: CSASQTLCNEQFF. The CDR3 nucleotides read TGCAGTGCTAGCCAGACCCTTTGCAATGAGCAGTTCTTC.

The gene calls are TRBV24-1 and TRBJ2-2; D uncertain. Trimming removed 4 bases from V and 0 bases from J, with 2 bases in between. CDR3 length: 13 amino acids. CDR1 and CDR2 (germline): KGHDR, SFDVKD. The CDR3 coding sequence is TGTGCCACCAGTGAACCGAACACCGGGGAGCTGTTTTTT. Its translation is CATSEPNTGELFF.

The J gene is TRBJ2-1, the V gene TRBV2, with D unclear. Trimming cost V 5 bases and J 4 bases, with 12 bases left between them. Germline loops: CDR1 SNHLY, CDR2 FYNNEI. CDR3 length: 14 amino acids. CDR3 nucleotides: TGTGCCAGCAGTAAGGACGGTCGATACAATGAGCAGTTCTTC. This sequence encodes CASSKDGRYNEQFF.